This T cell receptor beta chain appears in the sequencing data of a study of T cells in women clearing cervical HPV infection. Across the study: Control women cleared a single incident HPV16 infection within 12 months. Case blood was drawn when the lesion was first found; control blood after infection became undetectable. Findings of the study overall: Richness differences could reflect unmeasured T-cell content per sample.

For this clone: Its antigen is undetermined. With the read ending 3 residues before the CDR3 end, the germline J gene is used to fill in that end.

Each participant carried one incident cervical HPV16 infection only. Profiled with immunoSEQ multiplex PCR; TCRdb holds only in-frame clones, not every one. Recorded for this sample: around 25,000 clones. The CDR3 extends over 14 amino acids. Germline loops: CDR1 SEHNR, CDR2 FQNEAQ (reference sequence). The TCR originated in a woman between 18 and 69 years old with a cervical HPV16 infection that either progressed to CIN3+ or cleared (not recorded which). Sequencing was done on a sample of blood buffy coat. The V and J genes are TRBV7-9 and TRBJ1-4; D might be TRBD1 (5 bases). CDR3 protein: CASSLGRADSPLFF. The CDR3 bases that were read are TGTGCCAGCAGCTTAGGCAGGGCAGACTCACCA.